These 21 T cell receptor beta chains were sequenced from one sample in a study of blood T cell repertoires in COVID-19. Profiling relied on immunoSEQ multiplex PCR, and the TCRdb table lists in-frame clones only, not all of them. The table records around 300,000 clones, about nine tenths of them present only once. The sequenced material came from peripheral blood. These receptor sequences come from a man in his fifties or sixties with acute or convalescent COVID-19.

This chain links TRBV5-4 with TRBJ2-2; perhaps TRBD1 as D (7 bases). Germline V lookup: CDR1 SGHNT, CDR2 YYREEE (reference sequence). This CDR3 is built from 14 residues. The ends were cut back, 4 bases at V and 4 bases at J, with 11 bases in the middle. The CDR3 sequence is CASSVQGGTGELFF. CDR3 DNA sequence: TGTGCCAGCAGCGTCCAGGGGGGCACCGGGGAGCTGTTTTTT. Using reference TRBV5-4 and TRBJ2-2 for the parts outside the CDR3, the full variable domain is ETGVTQSPTHLIKTRGQQVTLRCSSQSGHNTVSWYQQALGQGPQFIFQYYREEENGRGNFPPRFSGLQFPNYSSELNVNALELDDSALYLCASSVQGGTGELFFGEGSRLTVL.

CDR3 sequence (DNA): TGTGCCAGCAGATCCGACAGGTCCTCCTACGAGCAGTACTTC. This encodes CASRSDRSSYEQYF. The chain recombines TRBV6-4 with TRBJ2-7; D is perhaps TRBD1 (6 bases). CDR3 size: 14 residues. Trimming left V 6 bases short and J 0 bases short, with 12 bases between. Germline values: CDR1 MRHNA, CDR2 SNTAGT.

This chain joins TRBV20-1 and TRBJ2-1; 11 bases align to TRBD2. Germline V gene lookup returns CDR1 DFQATT and CDR2 SNEGSKA (reference sequence). This CDR3 has 18 amino acids. The trim removed 3 bases at V and 6 bases at J, leaving 16 bases unmatched. The DNA of the CDR3 is TGCAGTGCTAGTTCGGGACTAGCGGAATGGGCCACCCTCAATGAGCAGTTCTTC. Protein: CSASSGLAEWATLNEQFF.

This sequence joins TRBV11-2 and TRBJ1-2; D not certain. The length of the CDR3 is 15 residues. Germline-derived CDR1 and CDR2 are SGHAT and FQNNGV. With 1 base removed from V and 8 bases from J, the gap between germline ends came to 17 bases. The CDR3 DNA reads as TGTGCCAGCAGCTTAGGGCGGGCATCTACCATCGGCTACACCTTC. Its protein is CASSLGRASTIGYTF.

This chain connects TRBV7-8 to TRBJ2-5; 7 positions match TRBD2. The CDR3 has 14 amino acids. V lost 1 base, J lost 5 bases, and 4 bases stayed unmatched. Germline CDR1 is SGHVS and CDR2 is FQNEAQ. CDR3 loop: CASSLGSAGETQYF. The CDR3, as DNA: TGTGCCAGCAGCTTAGGTTCAGCGGGGGAGACCCAGTACTTC.

This chain uses TRBV11-2 with TRBJ1-1; perhaps TRBD1 as D (6 bases). V was pared by 6 bases and J by 0 bases, with 8 bases between. CDR1 and CDR2 (germline): SGHAT, FQNNGV. This CDR3 has 13 amino acids. The CDR3: CASRGQMNTEAFF. In DNA, the CDR3 is TGTGCCAGCAGAGGACAGATGAACACTGAAGCTTTCTTT.

DNA for the CDR3: TGTGCCAGCAGTCTCTACAATGAGCAGTTCTTC. Its translation: CASSLYNEQFF. This chain connects TRBV12-3 or TRBV12-4 to TRBJ2-1; no firm D call. The V gene lost 5 bases and the J gene lost 3 bases, with 2 bases spanning the gap. The CDR3 loop spans 11 amino acids.

This clone was counted a few times. This rearrangement joins TRBV7-2 to TRBJ2-3, with 7 bases lining up with TRBD1. This CDR3 spans 14 amino acids. Germline V CDR1 and CDR2: SGHTA, FQGNSA. The ends lost 4 bases at V and 1 base at J; junction bases unmatched: 2. The DNA of the CDR3 is TGTGCCAGCAGCTACGACAGGGGCACAGATACGCAGTATTTT. Translating gives CASSYDRGTDTQYF. The complete variable domain, with remaining parts taken from reference TRBV7-2 and TRBJ2-3, reads GAGVSQSPSNKVTEKGKDVELRCDPISGHTALYWYRQSLGQGLEFLIYFQGNSAPDKSGLPSDRFSAERTGGSVSTLTIQRTQQEDSAVYLCASSYDRGTDTQYFGPGTRLTVL.

The J gene is TRBJ1-5, the V gene TRBV19; 8 nucleotides match TRBD1. The CDR3 loop spans 17 amino acids. Germline lookup yields CDR1 LNHDA and CDR2 SQIVND (reference sequence). V trimming: 2 bases; J trimming: 2 bases; junction bases outside the gene matches: 8. The CDR3 spells CASSITGGGYGNQPQHF. DNA for the CDR3: TGTGCCAGTAGTATAACAGGGGGTGGTTATGGCAATCAGCCCCAGCATTTT.

This clone was counted at least ten times. The chain carries TRBV13 and TRBJ2-1, with 11 bases fitting TRBD2. V gave up 6 bases and J gave up 5 bases; unmatched junction bases: 3. CDR1 is PRHDT and CDR2 is FYEKMQ in the germline V gene (reference sequence). CDR3 length: 14 residues. The CDR3 nucleotides read TGTGCCAGCAGGACTAGCGGGGACGACAATGAGCAGTTCTTC. It yields the protein CASRTSGDDNEQFF.

The genes are TRBV18 and TRBJ1-4, with unresolved D. This CDR3 spans 15 amino acids. Germline CDR1 and CDR2: KGHSH and LQKENI. V dropped 6 bases and J dropped 8 bases, with 19 bases sitting between them. Here the CDR3 DNA reads TGTGCCAGCTCGCAAGGGCCGAGGGTAGAAGAAAAACTGTTTTTT. This gives the protein CASSQGPRVEEKLFF.

V and J are TRBV7-8 and TRBJ1-2, with TRBD1 matching 12 bases. CDR1 is SGHVS, CDR2 FQNEAQ, per germline. The CDR3 runs 17 residues. The V and J ends lost 1 base and 4 bases, in that order; junction bases with no gene match: 7. The CDR3 region has the DNA TGTGCCAGCAGCTTAGGCGGGACAGGGGGCCGGACCTATGGCTACACCTTC. Translating gives CASSLGGTGGRTYGYTF. The full variable domain, in which reference TRBV7-8 and TRBJ1-2 provide the parts outside the CDR3, is GAGVSQSPRYKVAKRGQDVALRCDPISGHVSLFWYQQALGQGPEFLTYFQNEAQLDKSGLPSDRFFAERPEGSVSTLKIQRTQQEDSAVYLCASSLGGTGGRTYGYTFGSGTRLTVV.

The chain joins TRBV27 to TRBJ2-1; D uncertain. There are 13 residues in the CDR3. Germline-derived CDR1 and CDR2 are MNHEY and SMNVEV (reference sequence). With 6 bases removed from V and 1 base from J, the gap between germline ends came to 7 bases. The CDR3 region is CASRALSYNEQFF. DNA of the CDR3: TGTGCCAGCAGGGCCCTGTCCTACAATGAGCAGTTCTTC.

In nucleotides, the CDR3 is TGTGCCAGCAGTTACTCCACACAGTACGAGCAGTACTTC. Translation: CASSYSTQYEQYF. The rearrangement links TRBV6-2 or TRBV6-3 to TRBJ2-7; D is ambiguous. Per germline, CDR1 MNHEY and CDR2 SVGEGT. The CDR3 extends over 13 amino acids. V was trimmed by 0 bases and J by 4 bases, leaving 7 bases between them.

The J gene is TRBJ1-2, the V gene TRBV19, with 9 bases aligning to TRBD1. The CDR3 has 13 residues. The V gene end was trimmed by 4 bases and the J gene end by 6 bases; junction bases not matched to a gene: 3. The germline CDR1 and CDR2 sequences are LNHDA and SQIVND (reference sequence). The DNA for the CDR3 is TGTGCCAGTAGTACTACAGGGGGCGATGGCTACACCTTC. Translation gives CASSTTGGDGYTF.

This clone was detected only once. The chain recombines TRBV19 with TRBJ2-3; no definite D call. CDR1 and CDR2 (germline): LNHDA, SQIVND (reference sequence). The V and J ends lost 4 bases and 0 bases respectively, with 20 bases between them. The CDR3 spans 18 residues. CDR3 coding DNA: TGTGCCAGTAGTAACCCCCTGACATTACCGATTAGCACAGATACGCAGTATTTT. Translation: CASSNPLTLPISTDTQYF.

The chain has TRBV3-1 (or the pseudogene TRBV3-2) and TRBJ2-4; a weak D match, TRBD2 (7 bases). V was cut by 5 bases and J by 6 bases, with 14 bases left in between. The germline gives CDR1 LGHDT, CDR2 YNNKEL (reference sequence). The CDR3 is 14 amino acids. The DNA of the CDR3 is TGTGCCAGCAGCAAAGGGGGGGGAGCAAACATTCAGTACTTC. It translates to CASSKGGGANIQYF.

This rearrangement joins TRBV10-3 to TRBJ2-3, with D perhaps matching TRBD1 (6 bases). The CDR3 runs to 16 residues. Germline V CDR1 and CDR2: ENHRY, SYGVKD. V was cut by 7 bases and J by 0 bases, with 17 bases left in between. The CDR3 bases are TGTGCCATCACCCCGGACAGCTCCGGGAGCACAGATACGCAGTATTTT. Its translation: CAITPDSSGSTDTQYF.

This chain connects TRBV21-1 to TRBJ1-6. TRBV21-1 counts as a pseudogene. This CDR3 comprises 15 residues. This CDR3 is CASSKGGGSRSPLHF. CDR3 DNA: TGTGCCAGCAGCAAGGGTGGAGGGTCGAGATCACCCCTCCACTTT.

CDR3 protein: CARTASGSTDTQYF. The CDR3 DNA reads TGTGCCAGGACGGCTAGCGGGAGCACAGATACGCAGTATTTT. The genes are TRBV27 and TRBJ2-3, with TRBD2 matching 8 bases. V shed 9 bases and J 0 bases; nucleotides not matched to a gene: 5. Germline lookup yields CDR1 MNHEY and CDR2 SMNVEV (reference sequence). This CDR3 spans 14 amino acids.

The J gene is TRBJ2-5, the V gene TRBV2; 8 bases line up with TRBD1. V was pared by 1 base and J by 5 bases, with 6 bases of the junction left unmatched. This CDR3 is built from 15 residues. The germline CDR1 and CDR2 sequences are SNHLY and FYNNEI. The CDR3 loop is CASSEGTGLRETQYF. Here the CDR3 DNA reads TGTGCCAGCAGTGAAGGGACAGGGTTAAGGGAGACCCAGTACTTC.